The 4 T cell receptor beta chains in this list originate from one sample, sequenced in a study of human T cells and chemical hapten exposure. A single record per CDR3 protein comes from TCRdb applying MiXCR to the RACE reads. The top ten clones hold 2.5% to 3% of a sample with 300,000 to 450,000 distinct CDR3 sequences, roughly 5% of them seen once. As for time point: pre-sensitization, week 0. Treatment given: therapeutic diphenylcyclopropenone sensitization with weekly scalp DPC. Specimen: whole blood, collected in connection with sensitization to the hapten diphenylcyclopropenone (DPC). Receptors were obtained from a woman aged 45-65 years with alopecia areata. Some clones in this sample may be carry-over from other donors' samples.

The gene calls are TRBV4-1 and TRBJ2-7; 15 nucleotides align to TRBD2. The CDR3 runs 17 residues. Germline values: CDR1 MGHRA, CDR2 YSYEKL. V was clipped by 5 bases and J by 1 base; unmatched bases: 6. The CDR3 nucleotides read TGCGCCAGCAGCGATGGACTAGCGGGAGGGCCTTCCTACGAGCAGTACTTC. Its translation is CASSDGLAGGPSYEQYF.

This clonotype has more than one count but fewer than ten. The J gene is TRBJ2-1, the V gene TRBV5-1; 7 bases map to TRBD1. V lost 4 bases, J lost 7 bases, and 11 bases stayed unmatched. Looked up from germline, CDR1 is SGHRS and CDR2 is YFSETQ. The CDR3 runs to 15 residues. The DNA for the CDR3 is TGCGCCAGCAGCACCCGACAGGGATCGTGGAATGAGCAGTTCTTC. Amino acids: CASSTRQGSWNEQFF. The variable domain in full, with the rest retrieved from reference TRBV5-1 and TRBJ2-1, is KAGVTQTPRYLIKTRGQQVTLSCSPISGHRSVSWYQQTPGQGLQFLFEYFSETQRNKGNFPGRFSGRQFSNSRSEMNVSTLELGDSALYLCASSTRQGSWNEQFFGPGTRLTVL.

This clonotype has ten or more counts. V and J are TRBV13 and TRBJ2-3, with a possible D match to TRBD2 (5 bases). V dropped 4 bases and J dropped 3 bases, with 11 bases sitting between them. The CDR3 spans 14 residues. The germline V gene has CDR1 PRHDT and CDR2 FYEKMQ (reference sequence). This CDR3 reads CASSSRDFTDTQYF. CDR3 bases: TGTGCCAGCAGCTCCCGGGATTTTACAGATACGCAGTATTTT. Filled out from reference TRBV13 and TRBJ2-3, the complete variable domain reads AAGVIQSPRHLIKEKRETATLKCYPIPRHDTVYWYQQGPGQDPQFLISFYEKMQSDKGSIPDRFSAQQFSDYHSELNMSSLELGDSALYFCASSSRDFTDTQYFGPGTRLTVL.

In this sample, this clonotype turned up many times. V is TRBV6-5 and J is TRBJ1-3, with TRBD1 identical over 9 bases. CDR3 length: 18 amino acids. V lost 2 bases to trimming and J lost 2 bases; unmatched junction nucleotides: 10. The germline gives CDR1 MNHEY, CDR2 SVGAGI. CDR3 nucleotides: TGTGCCAGCAGTTACACCCACCTCACAGGGGGCGCTGGAAACACCATATATTTT. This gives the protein CASSYTHLTGGAGNTIYF.